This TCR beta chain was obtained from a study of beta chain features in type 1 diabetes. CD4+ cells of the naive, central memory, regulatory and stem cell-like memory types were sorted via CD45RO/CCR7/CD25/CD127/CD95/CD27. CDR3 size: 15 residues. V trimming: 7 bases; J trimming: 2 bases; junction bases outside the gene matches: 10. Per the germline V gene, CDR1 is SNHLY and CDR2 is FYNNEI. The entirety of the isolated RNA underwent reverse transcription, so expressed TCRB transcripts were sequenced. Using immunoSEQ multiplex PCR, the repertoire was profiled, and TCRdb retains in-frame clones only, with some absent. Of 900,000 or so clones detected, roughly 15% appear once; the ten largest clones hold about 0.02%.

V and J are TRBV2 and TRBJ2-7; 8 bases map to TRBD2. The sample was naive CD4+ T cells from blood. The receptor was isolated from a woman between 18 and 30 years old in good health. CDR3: CASTLAGGPTYEQYF. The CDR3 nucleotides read TGTGCCAGCACTCTTGCGGGAGGCCCCACCTACGAGCAGTACTTC. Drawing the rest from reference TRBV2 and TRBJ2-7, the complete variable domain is EPEVTQTPSHQVTQMGQEVILRCVPISNHLYFYWYRQILGQKVEFLVSFYNNEISEKSEIFDDQFSVERPDGSNFTLKIRSTKLEDSAMYFCASTLAGGPTYEQYFGPGTRLTVT.